Detailed here is one TCR beta chain. The antigen remains undetermined. TCRdb's table, derived via immunoSEQ multiplex PCR, lists solely in-frame clones and lacks some. The sample includes about 66,000 clones, approximately 90% of them seen just once. The data belong to a study of T cell responses to AZD1222 COVID-19 vaccine. Whole-study results and caveats: Donors were chiefly white British, with a greater number of females, and clonal diversity was perhaps underestimated. Spike-specific TCR depth and breadth grew after two AZD1222 doses. At baseline, seropositivity was found in only five or six AZD1222 recipients.

Germline V gene lookup returns CDR1 LNHDA and CDR2 SQIVND (reference sequence). This CDR3 has 15 amino acids. With V trimmed by 6 bases and J by 8 bases, 7 bases remained unmatched. The TCR comes from an adult who received the MenACWY meningococcal vaccine as a control. V gene TRBV19 combines with J gene TRBJ1-4; 12 positions match TRBD1. Material: peripheral blood, obtained 28 days after the second dose of the MenACWY control vaccine. The DNA for the CDR3 is TGTGCCAGTAGCACCTGGGGGACAGGGGGCGAAAAACTGTTTTTT. Translated, it gives CASSTWGTGGEKLFF.